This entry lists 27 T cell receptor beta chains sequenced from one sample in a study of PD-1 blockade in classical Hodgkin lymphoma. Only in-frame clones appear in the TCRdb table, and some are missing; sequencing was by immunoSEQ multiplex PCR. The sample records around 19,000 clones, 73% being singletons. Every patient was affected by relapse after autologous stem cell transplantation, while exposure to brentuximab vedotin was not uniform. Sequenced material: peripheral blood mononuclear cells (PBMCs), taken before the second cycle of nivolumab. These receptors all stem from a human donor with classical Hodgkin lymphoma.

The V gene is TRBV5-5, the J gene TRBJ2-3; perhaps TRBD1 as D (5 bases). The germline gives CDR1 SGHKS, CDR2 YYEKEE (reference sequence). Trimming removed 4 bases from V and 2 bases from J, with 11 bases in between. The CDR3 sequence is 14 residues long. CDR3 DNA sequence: TGTGCCAGCAGCCCACAGGTCGCCACAGATACGCAGTATTTT. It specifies CASSPQVATDTQYF. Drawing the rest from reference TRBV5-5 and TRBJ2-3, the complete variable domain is DAGVTQSPTHLIKTRGQQVTLRCSPISGHKSVSWYQQVLGQGPQFIFQYYEKEERGRGNFPDRFSARQFPNYSSELNVNALLLGDSALYLCASSPQVATDTQYFGPGTRLTVL.

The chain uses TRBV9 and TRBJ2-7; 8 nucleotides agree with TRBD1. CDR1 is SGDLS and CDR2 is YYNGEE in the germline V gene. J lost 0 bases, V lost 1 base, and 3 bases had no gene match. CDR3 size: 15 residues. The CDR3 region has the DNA TGTGCCAGCAGCGTATCGGGACAGGCCTCCTACGAGCAGTACTTC. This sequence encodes CASSVSGQASYEQYF.

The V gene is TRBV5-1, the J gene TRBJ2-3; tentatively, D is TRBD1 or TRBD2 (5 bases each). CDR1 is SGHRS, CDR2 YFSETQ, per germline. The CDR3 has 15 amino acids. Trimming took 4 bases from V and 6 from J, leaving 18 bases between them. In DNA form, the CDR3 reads TGCGCCAGCAGCGGGGGTGGGACCTTTTGGGATACGCAGTATTTT. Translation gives CASSGGGTFWDTQYF.

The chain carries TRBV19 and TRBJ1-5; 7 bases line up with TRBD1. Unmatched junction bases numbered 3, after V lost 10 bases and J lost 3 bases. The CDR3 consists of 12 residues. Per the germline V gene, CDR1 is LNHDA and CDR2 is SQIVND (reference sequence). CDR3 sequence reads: CATTGVNQPQHF. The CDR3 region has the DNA TGTGCCACCACAGGGGTCAATCAGCCCCAGCATTTT.

In DNA form, the CDR3 reads TGTGCCAGCAGCCAAGCTACTTTCGTCTACAATGAGCAGTTCTTC. Translated, it gives CASSQATFVYNEQFF. The chain is built from TRBV11-2 and TRBJ2-1; D not resolved. This CDR3 spans 15 amino acids. The V gene lost 5 bases and the J gene lost 3 bases, with 14 bases spanning the gap. Germline V CDR1 and CDR2: SGHAT, FQNNGV.

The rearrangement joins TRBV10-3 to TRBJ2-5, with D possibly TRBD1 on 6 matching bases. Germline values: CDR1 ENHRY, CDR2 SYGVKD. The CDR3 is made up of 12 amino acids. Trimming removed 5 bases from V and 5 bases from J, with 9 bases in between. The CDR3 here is CAISRQGETQYF. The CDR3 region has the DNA TGTGCCATCAGTCGTCAGGGGGAGACCCAGTACTTC.

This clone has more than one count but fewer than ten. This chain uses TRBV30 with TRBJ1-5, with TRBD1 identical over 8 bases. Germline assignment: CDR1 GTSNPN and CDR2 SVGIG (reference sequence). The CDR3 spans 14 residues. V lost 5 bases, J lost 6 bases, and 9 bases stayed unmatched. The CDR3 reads CAWGGQGWAQPQHF. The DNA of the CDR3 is TGTGCCTGGGGCGGACAGGGCTGGGCTCAGCCCCAGCATTTT.

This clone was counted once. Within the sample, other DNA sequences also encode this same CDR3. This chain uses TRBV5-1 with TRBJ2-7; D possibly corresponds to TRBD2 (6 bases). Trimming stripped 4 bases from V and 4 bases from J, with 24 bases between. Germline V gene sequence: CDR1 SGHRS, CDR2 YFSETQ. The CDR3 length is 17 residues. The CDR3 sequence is CASSLYSASGGQYEQYF. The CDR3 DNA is TGCGCCAGCAGCCTATACTCTGCCAGCGGAGGGCAGTACGAGCAGTACTTC.

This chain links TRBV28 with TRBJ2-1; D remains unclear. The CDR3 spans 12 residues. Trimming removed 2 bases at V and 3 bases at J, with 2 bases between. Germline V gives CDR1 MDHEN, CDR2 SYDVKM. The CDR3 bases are TGTGCCAGCAGTTTAGACTACAATGAGCAGTTCTTC. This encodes CASSLDYNEQFF.

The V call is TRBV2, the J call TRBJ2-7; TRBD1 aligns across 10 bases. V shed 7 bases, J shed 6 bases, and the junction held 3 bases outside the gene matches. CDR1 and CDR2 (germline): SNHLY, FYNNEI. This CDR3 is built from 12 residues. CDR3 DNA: TGTGCCAGCACCGGGACAGGGGTCGAGCAGTACTTC. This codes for CASTGTGVEQYF. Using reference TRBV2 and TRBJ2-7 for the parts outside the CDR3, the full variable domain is EPEVTQTPSHQVTQMGQEVILRCVPISNHLYFYWYRQILGQKVEFLVSFYNNEISEKSEIFDDQFSVERPDGSNFTLKIRSTKLEDSAMYFCASTGTGVEQYFGPGTRLTVT.

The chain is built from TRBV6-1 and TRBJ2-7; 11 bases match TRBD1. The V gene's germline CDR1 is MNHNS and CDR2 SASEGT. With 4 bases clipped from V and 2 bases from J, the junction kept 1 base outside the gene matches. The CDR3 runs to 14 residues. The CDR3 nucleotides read TGTGCCAGCAGTGTGGGACAGGGGGCCTACGAGCAGTACTTC. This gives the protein CASSVGQGAYEQYF.

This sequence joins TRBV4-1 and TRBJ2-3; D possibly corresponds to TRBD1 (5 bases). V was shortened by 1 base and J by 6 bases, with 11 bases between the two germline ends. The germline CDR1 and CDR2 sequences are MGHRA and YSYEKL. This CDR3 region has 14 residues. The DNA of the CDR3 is TGCGCCAGCAGCCAAGGGACACAGGCTGATACGCAGTATTTT. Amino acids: CASSQGTQADTQYF.

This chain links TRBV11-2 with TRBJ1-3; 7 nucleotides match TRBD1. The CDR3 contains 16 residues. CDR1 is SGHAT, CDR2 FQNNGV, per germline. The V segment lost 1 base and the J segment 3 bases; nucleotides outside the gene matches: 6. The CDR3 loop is CASSLVATGHGNTIYF. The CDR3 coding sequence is TGTGCCAGCAGCTTAGTCGCGACAGGGCATGGAAACACCATATATTTT. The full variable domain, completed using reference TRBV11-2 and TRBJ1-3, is EAGVAQSPRYKIIEKRQSVAFWCNPISGHATLYWYQQILGQGPKLLIQFQNNGVVDDSQLPKDRFSAERLKGVDSTLKIQPAKLEDSAVYLCASSLVATGHGNTIYFGEGSWLTVV.

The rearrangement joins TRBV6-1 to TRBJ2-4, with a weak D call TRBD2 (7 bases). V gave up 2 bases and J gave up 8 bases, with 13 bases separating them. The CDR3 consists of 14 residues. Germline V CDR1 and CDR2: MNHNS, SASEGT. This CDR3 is CASSESGGDDIQYF. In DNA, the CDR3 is TGTGCCAGCAGTGAATCGGGGGGCGATGACATTCAGTACTTC.

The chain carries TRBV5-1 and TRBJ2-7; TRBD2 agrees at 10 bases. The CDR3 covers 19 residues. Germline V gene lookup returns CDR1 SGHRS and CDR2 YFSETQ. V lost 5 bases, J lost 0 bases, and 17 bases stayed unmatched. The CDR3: CASSVRLAGVSSISYEQYF. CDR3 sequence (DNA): TGCGCCAGCAGTGTGAGGCTAGCGGGAGTTTCTTCTATCTCCTACGAGCAGTACTTC.

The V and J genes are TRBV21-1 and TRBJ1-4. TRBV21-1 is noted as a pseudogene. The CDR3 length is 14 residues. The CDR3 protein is CASSHRIHSEKLFF. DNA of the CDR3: TGTGCCAGCAGCCACCGGATCCACTCTGAAAAACTGTTTTTT.

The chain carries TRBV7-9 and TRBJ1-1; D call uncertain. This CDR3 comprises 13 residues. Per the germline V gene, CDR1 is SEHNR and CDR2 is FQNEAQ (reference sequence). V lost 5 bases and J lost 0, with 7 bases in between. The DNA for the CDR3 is TGTGCCAGCAGCCGCGACATGAACACTGAAGCTTTCTTT. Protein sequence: CASSRDMNTEAFF. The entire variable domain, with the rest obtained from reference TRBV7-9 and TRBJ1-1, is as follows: DTGVSQNPRHKITKRGQNVTFRCDPISEHNRLYWYRQTLGQGPEFLTYFQNEAQLEKSRLLSDRFSAERPKGSFSTLEIQRTEQGDSAMYLCASSRDMNTEAFFGQGTRLTVV.

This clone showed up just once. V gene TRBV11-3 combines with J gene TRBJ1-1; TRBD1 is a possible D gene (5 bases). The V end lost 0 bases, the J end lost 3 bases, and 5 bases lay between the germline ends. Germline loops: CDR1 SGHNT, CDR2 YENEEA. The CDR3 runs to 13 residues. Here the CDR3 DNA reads TGTGCCAGCAGCTTAGACAGGGACACTGAAGCTTTCTTT. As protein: CASSLDRDTEAFF.

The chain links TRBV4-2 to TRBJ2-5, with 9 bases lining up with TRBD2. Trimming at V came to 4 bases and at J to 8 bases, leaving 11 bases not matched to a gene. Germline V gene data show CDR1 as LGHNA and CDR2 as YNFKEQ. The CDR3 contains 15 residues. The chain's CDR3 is CASSPIAGAKETQYF. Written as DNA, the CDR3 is TGTGCCAGCAGCCCAATAGCGGGAGCAAAGGAAACCCAGTACTTC.

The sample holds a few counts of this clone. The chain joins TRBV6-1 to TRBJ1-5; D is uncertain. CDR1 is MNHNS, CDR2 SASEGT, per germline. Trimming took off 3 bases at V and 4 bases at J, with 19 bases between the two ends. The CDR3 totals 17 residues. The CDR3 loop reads CASSDVVSAGRNQPQHF. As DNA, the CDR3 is TGTGCCAGCAGTGATGTGGTTTCGGCGGGGAGGAATCAGCCCCAGCATTTT.

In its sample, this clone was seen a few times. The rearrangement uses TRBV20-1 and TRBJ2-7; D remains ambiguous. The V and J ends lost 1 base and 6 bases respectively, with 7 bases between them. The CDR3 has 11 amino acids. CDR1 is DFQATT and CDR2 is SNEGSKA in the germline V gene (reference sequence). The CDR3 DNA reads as TGCAGTGCTAGAGTTTCAAGCGAGCAGTACTTC. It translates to CSARVSSEQYF.

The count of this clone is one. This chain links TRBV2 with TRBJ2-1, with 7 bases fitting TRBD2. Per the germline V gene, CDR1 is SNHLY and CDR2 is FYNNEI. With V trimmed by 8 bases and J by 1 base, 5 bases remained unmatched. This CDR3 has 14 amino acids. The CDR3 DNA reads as TGTGCCAGCTTCAGCGGGATGTCCTACAATGAGCAGTTCTTC. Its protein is CASFSGMSYNEQFF.

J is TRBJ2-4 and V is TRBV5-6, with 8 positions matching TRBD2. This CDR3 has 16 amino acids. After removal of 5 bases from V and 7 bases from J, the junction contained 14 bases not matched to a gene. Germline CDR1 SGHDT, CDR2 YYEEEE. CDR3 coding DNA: TGTGCCAGCAGAGACAGCGGGAGCTTCGGGGTCAACATTCAGTACTTC. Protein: CASRDSGSFGVNIQYF.

The CDR3 nucleotides read TGCGCCAGCAGTCCAGGTTATACGCAACAAAGTCGGGCCAACGTCCTGACTTTC. This translates into CASSPGYTQQSRANVLTF. J is TRBJ2-6 and V is TRBV23-1; no clear D gene. TRBV23-1 is known as an ORF, though its function is uncertain. Trimming shortened V by 4 bases and J by 5 bases, and 21 bases separated the two germline ends. The CDR3 covers 18 residues.

This chain's CDR3 is CASSPRAANEKLFF. CDR3 coding DNA: TGTGCCAGCTCACCACGGGCAGCTAATGAAAAACTGTTTTTT. J is TRBJ1-4 and V is TRBV18, with no clear D. Germline loops: CDR1 KGHSH, CDR2 LQKENI. Trimming removed 1 base at V and 3 bases at J, with 6 bases between. This CDR3 is 14 amino acids long.

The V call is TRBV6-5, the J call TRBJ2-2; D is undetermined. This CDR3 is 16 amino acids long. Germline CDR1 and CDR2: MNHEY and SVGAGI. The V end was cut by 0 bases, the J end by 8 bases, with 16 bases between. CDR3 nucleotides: TGTGCCAGCAGTTACTCGGGCAGCACCGGTTGGGGGGAGCTGTTTTTT. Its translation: CASSYSGSTGWGELFF.

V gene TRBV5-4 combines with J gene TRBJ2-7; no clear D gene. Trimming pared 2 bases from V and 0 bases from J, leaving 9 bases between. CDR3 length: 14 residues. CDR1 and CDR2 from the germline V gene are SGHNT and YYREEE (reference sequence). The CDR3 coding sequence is TGTGCCAGCAGCTTATCAGAGCCCTCCTACGAGCAGTACTTC. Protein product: CASSLSEPSYEQYF.